This entry lists 19 T cell receptor beta chains sequenced from one sample in a study of T cells after yellow fever vaccination. In TCRdb, the 5' RACE reads were re-called with MiXCR into one record per CDR3 protein. The sample shows about 260,000 distinct CDR3 sequences, about 5.2% of them seen only once. The sample in question was CD4+ T cells sorted from PBMCs, obtained on the day of the yellow fever booster vaccination. The receptors derive from a man aged 18 to 29 who received the YFV17D yellow fever vaccine.

This chain links TRBV12-3 or TRBV12-4 with TRBJ1-5; 7 bases are shared with TRBD1. V shed 5 bases, J shed 3 bases, and the junction held 7 bases outside the gene matches. The CDR3 runs to 15 residues. For the CDR3, the DNA is TGTGCCAGCAGTCTACAGGGGCCTAACAATCAGCCCCAGCATTTT. Protein sequence: CASSLQGPNNQPQHF.

The chain employs TRBV7-2 and TRBJ2-3; D uncertain. CDR3 length equals 13 residues. Germline values: CDR1 SGHTA, CDR2 FQGNSA. V was cut by 3 bases and J by 6 bases, with 10 bases left in between. CDR3 sequence: CASSLVAWDTQYF. DNA of the CDR3: TGTGCCAGCAGCTTGGTAGCCTGGGATACGCAGTATTTT.

This clonotype was counted only a few times. J is TRBJ1-1 and V is TRBV7-3; the D gene is possibly TRBD1 (5 bases). The CDR3 is 14 amino acids. The ends were cut back, 3 bases at V and 2 bases at J, with 10 bases in the middle. CDR1 and CDR2 from the germline V gene are SGHTA and FQGTGA. CDR3 residues: CASSFSGPNTEAFF. The CDR3, as DNA: TGTGCCAGCAGCTTCTCGGGGCCTAACACTGAAGCTTTCTTT. The full variable domain, rest sourced from reference TRBV7-3 and TRBJ1-1, is GAGVSQTPSNKVTEKGKYVELRCDPISGHTALYWYRQSLGQGPEFLIYFQGTGAADDSGLPNDRFFAVRPEGSVSTLKIQRTERGDSAVYLCASSFSGPNTEAFFGQGTRLTVV.

This clonotype occurred a few times. V is TRBV7-2 and J is TRBJ1-6; D remains ambiguous. V shed 0 bases and J shed 7 bases, with 10 bases lying between them. This CDR3 is 15 amino acids long. Germline V lookup: CDR1 SGHTA, CDR2 FQGNSA. The CDR3: CASSLAIGENSPLHF. DNA of the CDR3: TGTGCCAGCAGCTTAGCGATCGGGGAAAATTCACCCCTCCACTTT.

There are a few counts of this clonotype. V gene TRBV5-1 combines with J gene TRBJ1-1; 7 nucleotides match TRBD1. Trimming removed 2 bases from V and 1 base from J; junction bases left unmatched: 8. CDR3 length equals 16 residues. Germline lookup yields CDR1 SGHRS and CDR2 YFSETQ. The CDR3 DNA reads TGCGCCAGCAGCTTAAGGACAGGTCGACAGAACACTGAAGCTTTCTTT. Protein sequence: CASSLRTGRQNTEAFF.

Only a few counts were recorded for this clonotype. The gene calls are TRBV5-4 and TRBJ1-4; possibly TRBD1 for D (5 bases). The CDR3 sequence is 14 residues long. Deletions cut 5 bases from V and 7 bases from J, with 15 bases between. CDR1 is SGHNT, CDR2 YYREEE, per germline (reference sequence). CDR3 loop: CASSPGGSGEKLFF. CDR3 DNA: TGTGCCAGCAGTCCCGGGGGGTCAGGTGAAAAACTGTTTTTT.

This clonotype was observed a handful of times. This rearrangement joins TRBV6-6 to TRBJ1-2; TRBD1 agrees at 7 bases. Per germline, CDR1 MNHNY and CDR2 SVGAGI (reference sequence). The CDR3 spans 15 residues. V shed 6 bases and J 3 bases; nucleotides not matched to a gene: 10. The CDR3 nucleotides are TGTGCCAGCAGCCTCGCGACAGGGAGCGACTATGGCTACACCTTC. Translation: CASSLATGSDYGYTF.

The CDR3 loop reads CATSDPRGGAYNEQFF. The CDR3 DNA is TGTGCCACCAGTGATCCTCGGGGTGGGGCCTACAATGAGCAGTTCTTC. The rearrangement joins TRBV24-1 to TRBJ2-1; D is possibly TRBD2 (5 bases). CDR1 is KGHDR, CDR2 SFDVKD, per germline. V dropped 3 bases and J dropped 2 bases, with 13 bases sitting between them. The CDR3 covers 16 residues.

This clonotype was counted a few times. V usage is TRBV5-1 and J usage is TRBJ1-2; D ambiguous. The V end was cut by 1 base, the J end by 1 base, with 8 bases between. Germline CDR1 and CDR2: SGHRS and YFSETQ. The CDR3 is 14 residues long. This chain's CDR3 is CASSLRSDNYGYTF. CDR3 sequence (DNA): TGCGCCAGCAGCTTGAGATCAGATAACTATGGCTACACCTTC. Variable domain in full (rest from reference TRBV5-1 and TRBJ1-2): KAGVTQTPRYLIKTRGQQVTLSCSPISGHRSVSWYQQTPGQGLQFLFEYFSETQRNKGNFPGRFSGRQFSNSRSEMNVSTLELGDSALYLCASSLRSDNYGYTFGSGTRLTVV.

This clonotype was detected a few times. The J gene is TRBJ1-1, the V gene TRBV5-8; no reliable D call. CDR1 SGHTS and CDR2 YDEGEE come from the germline V gene. Trimming removed 0 bases from V and 5 bases from J, with 8 bases in between. The CDR3 spans 13 residues. Written as DNA, the CDR3 is TGTGCCAGCAGCTTGGGAGTGGCGACTGAAGCTTTCTTT. This gives the protein CASSLGVATEAFF.

V usage is TRBV6-5 and J usage is TRBJ1-1, with 8 positions matching TRBD1. Germline CDR1 reads MNHEY; CDR2 reads SVGAGI. This CDR3 contains 15 residues. V lost 6 bases and J lost 11; bases outside the gene matches: 17. Here the CDR3 DNA reads TGTGCCAGCAGCCGGGACAGGCCCAATCGGGGTGGGGCTTTCTTT. Translating it yields CASSRDRPNRGGAFF.

This clonotype occurred many times. The chain has TRBV7-2 and TRBJ2-3, with 9 bases identical to TRBD2. Germline lookup yields CDR1 SGHTA and CDR2 FQGNSA. CDR3 size: 13 residues. The V segment lost 9 bases and the J segment 3 bases; nucleotides outside the gene matches: 4. CDR3: CASGRGGTDTQYF. The CDR3 DNA sequence: TGTGCCAGTGGGCGGGGGGGAACAGATACGCAGTATTTT.

The gene calls are TRBV6-2 or TRBV6-3 and TRBJ2-1; 10 bases are shared with TRBD2. CDR1 is MNHEY, CDR2 SVGEGT, per germline. The trim removed 4 bases at V and 3 bases at J, leaving 3 bases unmatched. This CDR3 has 15 amino acids. Here the CDR3 DNA reads TGTGCCAGCAGTTTACTAGCGGGACACTACAATGAGCAGTTCTTC. Translating it yields CASSLLAGHYNEQFF.

This chain uses TRBV6-2 or TRBV6-3 with TRBJ2-7, with a possible D match to TRBD2 (6 bases). Trimming pared 8 bases from V and 4 bases from J, leaving 9 bases between. Looked up from germline, CDR1 is MNHEY and CDR2 is SVGEGT. The CDR3 runs to 11 residues. The CDR3 loop reads CASCGEYEQYF. In DNA, the CDR3 is TGTGCCAGCTGCGGGGAGTACGAGCAGTACTTC.

This clonotype was counted many times. The V call is TRBV20-1, the J call TRBJ2-1; D ambiguous. The germline gives CDR1 DFQATT, CDR2 SNEGSKA (reference sequence). V was trimmed by 3 bases and J by 8 bases, leaving 5 bases between them. CDR3 length: 10 residues. The chain's CDR3 is CSARTDEQFF. The CDR3, as DNA: TGCAGTGCTAGGACGGATGAGCAGTTCTTC.

As regards this clonotype: This sequence may be a read error, since a much larger clone differs from it by one base. V gene TRBV29-1 combines with J gene TRBJ2-4; a weak D match, TRBD1 (6 bases). Germline values: CDR1 SQVTM, CDR2 ANQGSEA. This CDR3 contains 13 residues. Trimming took off 1 base at V and 4 bases at J, with 8 bases between the two ends. The chain's CDR3 is CSVEGQEKNIQYF. The CDR3 bases are TGCAGCGTTGAAGGACAGGAAAAAAACATTCAGTACTTC. The whole variable domain, remainder taken from reference TRBV29-1 and TRBJ2-4, is SAVISQKPSRDICQRGTSLTIQCQVDSQVTMMFWYRQQPGQSLTLIATANQGSEATYESGFVIDKFPISRPNLTFSTLTVSNMSPEDSSIYLCSVEGQEKNIQYFGAGTRLSVL.

This clonotype was seen many times. V and J are TRBV7-9 and TRBJ2-7; D unresolved. The CDR3 runs to 13 residues. Germline V gene lookup returns CDR1 SEHNR and CDR2 FQNEAQ (reference sequence). The ends were cut back, 5 bases at V and 4 bases at J, with 12 bases in the middle. The CDR3 DNA reads as TGTGCCAGCAGCCCCGGTCACTGGTACGAGCAGTACGTC. Translated, it gives CASSPGHWYEQYV.

V and J are TRBV21-1 and TRBJ2-1; the table's D call, TRBD2, was not checked against the DNA. TRBV21-1 is flagged as a pseudogene. This CDR3 is 17 amino acids long. The CDR3 DNA reads TGTGCCAGCAGCAAAGGAGGGCTCGGACTTCGGGTCAATGAGCAGTTCTTC. This encodes CASSKGGLGLRVNEQFF.

This clonotype turned up a few times. This chain joins TRBV20-1 and TRBJ2-7; the D is unclear. Trimming took 4 bases from V and 3 from J, leaving 10 bases between them. The CDR3 is made up of 12 amino acids. Germline-derived CDR1 and CDR2 are DFQATT and SNEGSKA (reference sequence). The CDR3 spells CSAKGSNYEQYV. In nucleotides, the CDR3 is TGCAGTGCTAAGGGCAGCAACTACGAGCAGTACGTC.